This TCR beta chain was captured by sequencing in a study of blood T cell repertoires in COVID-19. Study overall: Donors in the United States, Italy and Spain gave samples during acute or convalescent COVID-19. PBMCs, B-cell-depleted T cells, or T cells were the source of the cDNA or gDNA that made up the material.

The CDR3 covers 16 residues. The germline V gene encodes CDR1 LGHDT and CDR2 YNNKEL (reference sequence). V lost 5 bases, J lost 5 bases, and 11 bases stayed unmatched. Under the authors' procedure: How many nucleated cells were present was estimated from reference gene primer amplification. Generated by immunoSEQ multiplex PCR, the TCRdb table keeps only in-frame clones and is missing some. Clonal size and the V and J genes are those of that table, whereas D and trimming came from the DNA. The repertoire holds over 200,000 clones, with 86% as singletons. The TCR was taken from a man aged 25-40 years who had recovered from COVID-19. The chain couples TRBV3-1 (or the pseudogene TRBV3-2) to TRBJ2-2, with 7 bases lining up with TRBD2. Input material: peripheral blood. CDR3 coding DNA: TGTGCCAGCAGCTTAAAGCGGGACTTTCTAACCGGGGAGCTGTTTTTT. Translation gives CASSLKRDFLTGELFF.